This record concerns one T cell receptor beta chain sequence. As yet, its antigen is unknown. Trimming cost V 2 bases and J 8 bases; bases outside gene matches: 3. The germline gives CDR1 MNHEY, CDR2 SVGEGT. This CDR3 spans 14 amino acids. This sample was included in a study of T cell responses to AZD1222 COVID-19 vaccine. Study-wide results and limits: Compared with day 0, the breadth and depth of the Spike-specific TCR repertoire rose significantly after two doses of AZD1222. All repertoire sampling was performed exclusively after the peak T cell response. Of the AZD1222 recipients, only 5 to 7 were seropositive at baseline. Targeting of unmutated variant regions was reportedly seen in nearly half of spike-specific TCRs.

The data were produced by immunoSEQ multiplex PCR, yet TCRdb's version contains in-frame clones alone and is incomplete. The table shows about 100,000 clones, with 70% to 90% occurring only once. The sample here was peripheral blood, taken on day 0 of AZD1222 vaccination. This sequence joins TRBV6-2 or TRBV6-3 and TRBJ1-6; TRBD1 agrees at 7 bases. The source is an adult in good health. The CDR3 bases are TGTGCCAGCAGTTACGACAGGGAGTATTCACCCCTCCACTTT. This sequence encodes CASSYDREYSPLHF.